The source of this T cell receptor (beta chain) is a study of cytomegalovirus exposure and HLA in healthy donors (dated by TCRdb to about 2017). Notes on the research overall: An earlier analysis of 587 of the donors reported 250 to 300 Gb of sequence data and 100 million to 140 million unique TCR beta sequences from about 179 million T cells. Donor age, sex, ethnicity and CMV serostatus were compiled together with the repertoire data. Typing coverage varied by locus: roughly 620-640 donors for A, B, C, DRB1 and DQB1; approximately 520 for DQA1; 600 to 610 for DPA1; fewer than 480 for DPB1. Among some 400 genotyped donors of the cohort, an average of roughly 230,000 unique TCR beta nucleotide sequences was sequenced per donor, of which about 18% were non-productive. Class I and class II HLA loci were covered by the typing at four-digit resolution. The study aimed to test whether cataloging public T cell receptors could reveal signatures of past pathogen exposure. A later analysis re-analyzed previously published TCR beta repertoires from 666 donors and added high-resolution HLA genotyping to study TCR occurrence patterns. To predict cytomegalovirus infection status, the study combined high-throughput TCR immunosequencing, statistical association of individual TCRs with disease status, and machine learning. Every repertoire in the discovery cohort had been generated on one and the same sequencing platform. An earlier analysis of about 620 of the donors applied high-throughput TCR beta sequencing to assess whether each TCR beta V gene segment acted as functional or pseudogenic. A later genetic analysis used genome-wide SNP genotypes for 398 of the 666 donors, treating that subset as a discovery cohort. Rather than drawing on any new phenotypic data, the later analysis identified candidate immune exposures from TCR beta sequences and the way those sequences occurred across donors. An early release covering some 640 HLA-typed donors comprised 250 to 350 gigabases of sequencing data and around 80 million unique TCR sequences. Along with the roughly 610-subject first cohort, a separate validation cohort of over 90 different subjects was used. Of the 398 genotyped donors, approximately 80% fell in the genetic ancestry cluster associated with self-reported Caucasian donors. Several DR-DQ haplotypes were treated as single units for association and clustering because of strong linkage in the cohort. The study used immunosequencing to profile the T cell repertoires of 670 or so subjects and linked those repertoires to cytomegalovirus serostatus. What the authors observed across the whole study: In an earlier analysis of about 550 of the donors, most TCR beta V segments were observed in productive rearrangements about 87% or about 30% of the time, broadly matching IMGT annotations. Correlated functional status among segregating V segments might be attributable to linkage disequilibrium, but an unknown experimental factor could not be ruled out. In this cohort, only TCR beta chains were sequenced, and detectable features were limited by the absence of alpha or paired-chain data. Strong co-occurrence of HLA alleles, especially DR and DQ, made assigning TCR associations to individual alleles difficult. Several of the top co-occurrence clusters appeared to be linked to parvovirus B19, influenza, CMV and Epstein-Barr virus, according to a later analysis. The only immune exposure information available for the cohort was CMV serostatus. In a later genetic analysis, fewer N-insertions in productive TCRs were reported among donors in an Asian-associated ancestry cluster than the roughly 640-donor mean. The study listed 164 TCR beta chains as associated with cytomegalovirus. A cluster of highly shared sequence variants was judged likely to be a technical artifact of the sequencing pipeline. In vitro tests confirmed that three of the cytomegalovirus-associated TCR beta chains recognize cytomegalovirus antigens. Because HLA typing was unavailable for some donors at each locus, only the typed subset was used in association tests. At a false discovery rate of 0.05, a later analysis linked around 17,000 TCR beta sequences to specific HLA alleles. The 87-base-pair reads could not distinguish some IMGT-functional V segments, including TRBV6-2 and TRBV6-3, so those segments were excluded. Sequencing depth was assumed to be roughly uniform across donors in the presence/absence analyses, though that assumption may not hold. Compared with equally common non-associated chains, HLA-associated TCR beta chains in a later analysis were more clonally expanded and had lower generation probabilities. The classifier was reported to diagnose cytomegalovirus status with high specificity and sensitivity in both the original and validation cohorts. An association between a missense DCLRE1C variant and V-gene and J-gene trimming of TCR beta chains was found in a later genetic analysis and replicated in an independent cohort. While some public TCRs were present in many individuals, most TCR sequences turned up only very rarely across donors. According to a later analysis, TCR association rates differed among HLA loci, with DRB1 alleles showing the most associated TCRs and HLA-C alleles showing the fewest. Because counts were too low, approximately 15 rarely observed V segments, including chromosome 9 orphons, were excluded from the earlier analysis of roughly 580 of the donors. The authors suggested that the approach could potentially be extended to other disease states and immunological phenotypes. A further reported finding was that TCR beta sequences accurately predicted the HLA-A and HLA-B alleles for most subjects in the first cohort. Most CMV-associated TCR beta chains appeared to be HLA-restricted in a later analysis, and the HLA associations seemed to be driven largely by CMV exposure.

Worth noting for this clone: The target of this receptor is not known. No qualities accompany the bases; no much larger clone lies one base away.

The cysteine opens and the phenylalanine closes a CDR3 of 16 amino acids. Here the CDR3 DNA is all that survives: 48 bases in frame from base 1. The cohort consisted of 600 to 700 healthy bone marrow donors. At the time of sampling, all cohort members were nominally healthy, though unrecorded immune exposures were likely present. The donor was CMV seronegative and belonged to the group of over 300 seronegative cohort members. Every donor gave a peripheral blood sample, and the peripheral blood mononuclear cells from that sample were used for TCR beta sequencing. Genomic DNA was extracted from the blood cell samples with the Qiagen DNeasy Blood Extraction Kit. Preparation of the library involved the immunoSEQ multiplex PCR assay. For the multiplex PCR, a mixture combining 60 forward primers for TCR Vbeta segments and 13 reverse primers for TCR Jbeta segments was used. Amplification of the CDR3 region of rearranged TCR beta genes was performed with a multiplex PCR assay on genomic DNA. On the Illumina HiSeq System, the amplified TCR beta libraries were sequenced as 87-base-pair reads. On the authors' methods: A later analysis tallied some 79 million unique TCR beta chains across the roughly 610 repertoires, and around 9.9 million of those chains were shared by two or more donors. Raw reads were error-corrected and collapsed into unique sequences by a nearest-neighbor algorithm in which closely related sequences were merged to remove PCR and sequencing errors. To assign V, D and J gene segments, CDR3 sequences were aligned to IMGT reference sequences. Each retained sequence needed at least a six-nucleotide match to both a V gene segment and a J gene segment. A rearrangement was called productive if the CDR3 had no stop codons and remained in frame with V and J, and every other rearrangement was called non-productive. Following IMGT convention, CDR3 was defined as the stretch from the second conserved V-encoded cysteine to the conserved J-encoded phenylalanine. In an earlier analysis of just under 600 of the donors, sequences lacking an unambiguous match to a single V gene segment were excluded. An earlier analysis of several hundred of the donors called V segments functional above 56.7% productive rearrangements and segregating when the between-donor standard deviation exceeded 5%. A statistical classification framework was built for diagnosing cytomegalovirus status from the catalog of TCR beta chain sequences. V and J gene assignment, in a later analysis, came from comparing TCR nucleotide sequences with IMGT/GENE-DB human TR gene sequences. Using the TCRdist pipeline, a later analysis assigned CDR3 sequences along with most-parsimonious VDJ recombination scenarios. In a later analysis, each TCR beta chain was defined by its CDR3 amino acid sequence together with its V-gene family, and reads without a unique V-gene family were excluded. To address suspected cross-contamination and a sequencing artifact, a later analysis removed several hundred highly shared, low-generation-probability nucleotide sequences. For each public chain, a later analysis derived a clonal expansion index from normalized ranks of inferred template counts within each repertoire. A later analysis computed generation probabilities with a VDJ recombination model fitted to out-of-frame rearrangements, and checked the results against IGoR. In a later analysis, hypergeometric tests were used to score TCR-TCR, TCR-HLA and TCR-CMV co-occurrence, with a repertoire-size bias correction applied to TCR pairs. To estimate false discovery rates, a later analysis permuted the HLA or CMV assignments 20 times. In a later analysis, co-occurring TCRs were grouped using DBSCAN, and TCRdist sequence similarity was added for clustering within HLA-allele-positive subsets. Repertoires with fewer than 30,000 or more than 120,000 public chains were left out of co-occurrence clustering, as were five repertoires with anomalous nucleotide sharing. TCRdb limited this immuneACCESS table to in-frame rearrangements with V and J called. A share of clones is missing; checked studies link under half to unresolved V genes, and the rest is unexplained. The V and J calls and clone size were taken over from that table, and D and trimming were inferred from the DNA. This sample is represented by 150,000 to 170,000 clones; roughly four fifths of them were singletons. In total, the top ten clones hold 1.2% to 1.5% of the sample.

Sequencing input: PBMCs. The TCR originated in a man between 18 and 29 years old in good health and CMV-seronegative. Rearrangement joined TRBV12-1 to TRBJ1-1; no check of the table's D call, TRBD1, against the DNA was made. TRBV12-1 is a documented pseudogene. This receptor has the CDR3 CASSYAPDRRGTEAFF. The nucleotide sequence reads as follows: TGTGCCAGCAGCTACGCTCCGGACAGGCGTGGCACTGAAGCTTTCTTT.